This TCR beta chain originates from a study of T cells after yellow fever vaccination. Study outcomes and limitations: There was a possibility that FACS-sorted repertoires contained abundant clonotypes contaminating from the bulk population. Most clones from primary vaccination were detected again post-booster (just over 95% CD4, roughly 90% CD8). Secondary responses were weaker yet peaked faster, day 5 versus 15.

This clonotype was seen only a few times. Antigen unknown. Germline-derived CDR1 and CDR2 are SNHLY and FYNNEI. V dropped 7 bases and J dropped 12 bases, with 16 bases sitting between them. CDR3 length: 11 residues. TCR cDNA, made by 5'RACE template switching, carried an added universal primer site and UMIs. TCRdb re-called the 5' RACE reads with MiXCR, one entry per CDR3 protein. The sample has about 550,000 distinct CDR3 sequences, around 21% seen once. This specimen consisted of PBMCs, obtained 15 days after the yellow fever booster vaccination. This TCR was recovered from a man aged 30 to 45 who received the YFV17D yellow fever vaccine. This sequence joins TRBV2 and TRBJ2-7; possibly TRBD2 for D (6 bases). The chain's CDR3 is CASIGGEGRYF. The CDR3 nucleotides read TGTGCCAGCATCGGAGGGGAAGGTCGGTACTTC.